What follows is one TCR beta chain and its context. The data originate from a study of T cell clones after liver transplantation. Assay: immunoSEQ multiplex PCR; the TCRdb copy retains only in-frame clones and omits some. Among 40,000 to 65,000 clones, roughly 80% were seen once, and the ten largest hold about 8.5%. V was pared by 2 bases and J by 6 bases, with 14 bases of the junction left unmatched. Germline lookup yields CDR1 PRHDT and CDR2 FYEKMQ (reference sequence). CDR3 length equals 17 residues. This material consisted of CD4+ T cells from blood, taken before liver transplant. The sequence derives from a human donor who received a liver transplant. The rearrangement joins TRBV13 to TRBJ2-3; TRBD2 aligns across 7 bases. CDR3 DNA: TGTGCCAGCAGCTTACCCCGTTGGGCTAGCGGTGAGGATACGCAGTATTTT. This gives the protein CASSLPRWASGEDTQYF.